Each of the 20 T cell receptor beta chains below was sequenced from the same sample in a study of early T cells in non-severe SARS-CoV-2 infection. TCRdb called the 5' RACE reads again in MiXCR, with one record for every CDR3 protein. The data contain roughly 75,000 distinct CDR3 sequences, approximately 16% of them singletons. The specimen sequenced was whole blood. The origin of the receptors is an adult who was a healthcare worker with PCR-confirmed SARS-CoV-2 infection or an uninfected control (not recorded which).

J is TRBJ1-1 and V is TRBV19; D possibly corresponds to TRBD1 (6 bases). This CDR3 has 15 amino acids. V was clipped by 5 bases and J by 0 bases, with 13 bases between them. Germline CDR1 LNHDA, CDR2 SQIVND (reference sequence). CDR3 in amino acids: CASSVGQTLNTEAFF. Here the CDR3 DNA reads TGTGCCAGTAGTGTAGGACAGACTCTGAACACTGAAGCTTTCTTT.

The chain has TRBV7-8 and TRBJ1-3; D is unresolved. V was shortened by 6 bases and J by 2 bases, with 14 bases between the two germline ends. This CDR3 spans 15 amino acids. Germline CDR1 SGHVS, CDR2 FQNEAQ. The CDR3 DNA reads as TGTGCCAGCAGGCCTACTATAGAACCTGGAAACACCATATATTTT. Protein product: CASRPTIEPGNTIYF.

The V and J genes are TRBV24-1 and TRBJ1-1; weak D call: TRBD1 (6 bases). Trimming removed 7 bases from V and 3 bases from J, with 14 bases in between. The CDR3 runs to 14 residues. The germline CDR1 and CDR2 sequences are KGHDR and SFDVKD. Written as DNA, the CDR3 is TGTGCCACCAGGGAGACGGGGGCGTACACTGAAGCTTTCTTT. This sequence encodes CATRETGAYTEAFF.

This clonotype appeared a few times. The rearrangement links TRBV29-1 to TRBJ2-3; 13 nucleotides align to TRBD2. With 0 bases clipped from V and 4 bases from J, the junction kept 19 bases outside the gene matches. The germline V gene encodes CDR1 SQVTM and CDR2 ANQGSEA. This CDR3 comprises 21 residues. The CDR3 DNA follows: TGCAGCGTTGAAGAGATGAGGACTAGCGGGAGATCGTCCCTCACTTCAGATACGCAGTATTTT. Translating it yields CSVEEMRTSGRSSLTSDTQYF.

The chain couples TRBV18 to TRBJ1-1; no reliable D call. Germline CDR1 KGHSH, CDR2 LQKENI. Trimming removed 3 bases at V and 3 bases at J, with 14 bases between. The CDR3 contains 15 residues. The DNA for the CDR3 is TGTGCCAGCTCACCCCTCCTGGGGAGTTACACTGAAGCTTTCTTT. It specifies CASSPLLGSYTEAFF.

The chain couples TRBV19 to TRBJ1-1; tentative D call: TRBD1 (5 bases). V shed 5 bases and J shed 5 bases, with 12 bases lying between them. CDR1 is LNHDA and CDR2 is SQIVND in the germline V gene (reference sequence). The CDR3 extends over 13 amino acids. The CDR3 is CASSPGTHTEAFF. The CDR3 DNA follows: TGTGCCAGTAGTCCCGGGACCCATACTGAAGCTTTCTTT.

This sequence joins TRBV12-3 or TRBV12-4 and TRBJ1-5; TRBD1 matches 10 bases. This CDR3 is 13 amino acids long. J was trimmed by 6 bases and V by 6 bases; bases with no gene match: 2. The CDR3 sequence is CASSRTGGQPQHF. DNA of the CDR3: TGTGCCAGCAGCCGGACAGGGGGTCAGCCCCAGCATTTT.

A few counts support this clonotype. The chain has TRBV7-8 and TRBJ2-7; TRBD1 agrees at 7 bases. V shed 4 bases, J shed 0 bases, and the junction held 9 bases outside the gene matches. The CDR3 has 16 amino acids. Germline V CDR1 and CDR2: SGHVS, FQNEAQ. The CDR3 loop reads CASSYTARQGSYEQYF. The CDR3 region has the DNA TGTGCCAGCAGCTACACCGCGAGACAGGGCTCCTACGAGCAGTACTTC.

The chain joins TRBV6-6 to TRBJ2-7, with D perhaps TRBD1 or TRBD2 (5 bases each). CDR1 is MNHNY and CDR2 is SVGAGI in the germline V gene (reference sequence). The CDR3 runs 14 residues. The V end was cut by 5 bases, the J end by 2 bases, with 13 bases between. The CDR3 region has the DNA TGTGCCAGCAGTAGGGCCCTGGGGGCCTACGAGCAGTACTTC. It is translated as CASSRALGAYEQYF.

The CDR3: CASSPPALQEQYF. The CDR3 DNA is TGTGCCAGCTCACCACCGGCTCTTCAAGAGCAGTACTTC. The rearrangement links TRBV18 to TRBJ2-7, with D unresolved. Germline V CDR1 and CDR2: KGHSH, LQKENI. Trimming shortened V by 0 bases and J by 7 bases, and 10 bases separated the two germline ends. The CDR3 has 13 amino acids.

This clonotype has a handful of counts. The chain carries TRBV6-1 and TRBJ2-7; D unresolved. The length of the CDR3 is 15 residues. Germline lookup yields CDR1 MNHNS and CDR2 SASEGT. Trimming removed 4 bases at V and 1 base at J, with 14 bases between. Written as DNA, the CDR3 is TGTGCCAGCAGTGGAAACCAGGACGGTTCCTACGAGCAGTACTTC. Protein: CASSGNQDGSYEQYF.

This clonotype was seen a handful of times. Here the CDR3 DNA reads TGCGCCAGCAGCTTGGCCGTTCCCCCAGAGACCCAGTACTTC. This gives the protein CASSLAVPPETQYF. The chain links TRBV5-1 to TRBJ2-5; D is uncertain. Trimming stripped 0 bases from V and 4 bases from J, with 10 bases between. There are 14 residues in the CDR3. From germline, CDR1 is SGHRS and CDR2 YFSETQ.

This clonotype was counted at least ten times. CDR3 region: CSARDDGVGRYEQYF. The CDR3 coding sequence is TGCAGTGCTAGAGATGACGGAGTTGGTAGGTACGAGCAGTACTTC. The chain couples TRBV20-1 to TRBJ2-7, with unresolved D. The CDR3 length is 15 residues. V dropped 0 bases and J dropped 4 bases, with 16 bases sitting between them. Germline assignment: CDR1 DFQATT and CDR2 SNEGSKA (reference sequence).

In its sample, this clonotype was seen a few times. The CDR3 region is CASSLGGFQETQYF. CDR3 bases: TGTGCCAGCAGCTTGGGTGGTTTCCAAGAGACCCAGTACTTC. The chain combines TRBV5-4 with TRBJ2-5; D remains ambiguous. Between the trimmed V and J ends, which lost 0 bases and 1 base, there was a span of 7 bases. The germline CDR1 and CDR2 sequences are SGHNT and YYREEE (reference sequence). The CDR3 spans 14 residues.

This clonotype has only a few counts. The chain has TRBV3-1 and TRBJ2-7, with D hard to call. The CDR3 runs 13 residues. V lost 4 bases and J lost 3, with 10 bases in between. The germline V gene has CDR1 LGHDT and CDR2 YNNKEL (reference sequence). The DNA of the CDR3 is TGTGCCAGCAGCCCAGGAACTATCTACGAGCAGTACTTC. The encoded protein is CASSPGTIYEQYF.

The genes are TRBV11-2 and TRBJ2-7, with D possibly called TRBD1 or TRBD2 (5 bases each). CDR1 is SGHAT, CDR2 FQNNGV, per germline. V shed 5 bases and J shed 7 bases, with 15 bases lying between them. The CDR3 sequence is 13 residues long. CDR3 in DNA: TGTGCCAGCAGCATATCTCAGGGACGGGAGCAGTACTTC. Amino acids: CASSISQGREQYF.

This clonotype was observed a few times. This chain links TRBV5-4 with TRBJ1-2; D call uncertain. The germline CDR1 and CDR2 sequences are SGHNT and YYREEE (reference sequence). V dropped 1 base and J dropped 7 bases, with 5 bases sitting between them. CDR3 length: 11 amino acids. CDR3 bases: TGTGCCAGCAGCTTGTCCGGTGGCTACACCTTC. Translation: CASSLSGGYTF.

This clonotype was observed a handful of times. The chain employs TRBV18 and TRBJ2-3, with 7 bases lining up with TRBD2. CDR1 KGHSH and CDR2 LQKENI come from the germline V gene. Trimming cost V 0 bases and J 6 bases; bases outside gene matches: 6. There are 15 residues in the CDR3. CDR3 sequence (DNA): TGTGCCAGCTCACCACCCGCGAGGCGGGGGGATACGCAGTATTTT. Amino acid sequence: CASSPPARRGDTQYF.

This clonotype showed up just a few times. This sequence joins TRBV27 and TRBJ1-1; 9 bases are shared with TRBD1. This CDR3 spans 15 amino acids. The J segment lost 5 bases and the V segment lost 2 bases, leaving 6 bases of the junction unmatched. From germline, CDR1 is MNHEY and CDR2 SMNVEV (reference sequence). Here the CDR3 reads CASSLPGTGRTEAFF. The CDR3 DNA sequence: TGTGCCAGCAGTTTACCAGGGACAGGGAGGACTGAAGCTTTCTTT.

V is TRBV6-5 and J is TRBJ2-1; D gene unclear. Looked up from germline, CDR1 is MNHEY and CDR2 is SVGAGI. Trimming took 0 bases from V and 1 from J, leaving 10 bases between them. This CDR3 contains 16 residues. The CDR3: CASSYSIANSYNEQFF. DNA for the CDR3: TGTGCCAGCAGTTACTCGATCGCTAATTCCTACAATGAGCAGTTCTTC.